One sample yielded the 21 T cell receptor beta chains listed below, sequenced in a study of tissue T cells after allogeneic stem cell transplantation. Repertoires were generated with immunoSEQ multiplex PCR, while TCRdb's copy carries only in-frame clones and drops some. The profile shows some 48,000 clones, roughly 75% of them singletons. Source material: sorted cells pooled from one or two spleens. These receptors were collected from a pool of C57BL/6 mice in good health.

This clone has a single count. Any gene name here is a mouse gene name. Sequencing ends 1 residue short of the CDR3 end; the germline J gene provides the rest. The chain combines TRBV26 with TRBJ2-3, with D possibly matching TRBD1 (6 bases). Germline-derived CDR1 and CDR2 are KGHPV and FQNQEV (reference sequence). Trimming cost V 4 bases and J 1 base, with 6 bases left between them. This CDR3 contains 13 residues. CDR3 DNA (partial): TGTGCCAGCAGTCACAGGGGTGCAGAAACGCTGTAT. Translation: CASSHRGAETLY. The whole CDR3 protein reads CASSHRGAETLYF. Full variable domain (rest looked up from reference TRBV26 and TRBJ2-3): NSKVIQTPRYLVKGQGQKAKMRCIPEKGHPVVFWYQQNKNNEFKFLINFQNQEVLQQIDMTEKRFSAECPSNSPCSLEIQSSEAGDSALYLCASSHRGAETLYFGSGTRLTVL.

Remarks on this clone: Gene names and germline refer to mouse. The CDR3 is cut off 1 residue early in the read; its end comes from the germline J gene. The genes are TRBV13-2 and TRBJ2-4; D tentatively reads TRBD1 or TRBD2 (5 bases each). CDR3 length equals 14 residues. CDR1 is NNHNN, CDR2 SYGAGS, per germline (reference sequence). V lost 0 bases and J lost 2, with 7 bases in between. The CDR3 reads CASGDAGTQNTLYF. CDR3 DNA (partial): TGTGCCAGCGGTGATGCGGGGACTCAAAACACCTTGTAC.

Note on this clone: The gene names here belong to mouse. The read halts 1 residue ahead of the CDR3 end, with the missing end drawn from the germline J gene. The rearrangement links TRBV1 to TRBJ1-6; D uncertain. TRBJ1-6 is an ORF for which the function is uncertain. Between the trimmed V and J ends, which lost 0 bases and 0 bases, there was a span of 6 bases. From germline, CDR1 is NSQYPW and CDR2 LRSPGD (reference sequence). The CDR3 extends over 16 amino acids. The sequenced CDR3 bases are TGCACCTGCAGTGCAGATCAGGTTTCCTATAATTCGCCCCTCTAC. It translates to CTCSADQVSYNSPLY. The entire CDR3 is CTCSADQVSYNSPLYF.

In this sample, this clone turned up a few times. The germline and genes are mouse ones. The chain's CDR3 is CASSKGQGYEQYF. The CDR3 bases that were read are TGTGCCAGCAGCAAGGGACAGGGTTATGAACAGTAC. This chain uses TRBV3 with TRBJ2-7; 9 nucleotides agree with TRBD1. The sequence runs out 1 residue before the end of the CDR3; the remainder is reconstructed from the germline J gene. Germline CDR1 SNHLY, CDR2 FYNGKV (reference sequence). With V trimmed by 5 bases and J by 4 bases, 3 bases remained unmatched. This CDR3 is 13 amino acids long.

About this clone itself: The genes are named according to mouse. The CDR3 end falls 1 residue outside the read, so it is completed with the germline J gene. The chain carries TRBV5 and TRBJ2-7; D unresolved. CDR1 is LGHNA and CDR2 is YNLKQL in the germline V gene (reference sequence). CDR3 length equals 14 residues. V shed 0 bases and J shed 7 bases, with 13 bases lying between them. The part of the CDR3 DNA that was read is TGTGCCAGCAGCCAAGATGGAGGGCGTGGGGAACAGTAC. The encoded protein is CASSQDGGRGEQY. The whole CDR3 region reads CASSQDGGRGEQYF.

Of note for this clone: Germline and genes here are mouse. Read data end 1 residue before the CDR3 end; the end is taken from the germline J gene. The J gene is TRBJ2-2, the V gene TRBV13-2; D is uncertain. Trimming cost V 6 bases and J 2 bases, with 5 bases left between them. Germline lookup yields CDR1 NNHNN and CDR2 SYGAGS (reference sequence). This CDR3 is built from 12 residues. The part of the CDR3 DNA that was read is TGTGCCAGCGAAACTAACACCGGGCAGCTCTAC. This encodes CASETNTGQLY. The entire CDR3 is CASETNTGQLYF.

Turning to this clone: Genes and germline are mouse. The read finishes 1 residue shy of the CDR3 end, and the germline J gene is used to complete it. The chain uses TRBV19 and TRBJ2-3, with TRBD1 as a possible D gene (5 bases). This CDR3 comprises 14 residues. V lost 3 bases and J lost 0, with 8 bases in between. From germline, CDR1 is FNHDT and CDR2 SITEND (reference sequence). CDR3 DNA (partial): TGTGCCAGCAGTAGACAGCCTAGTGCAGAAACGCTGTAT. This translates into CASSRQPSAETLY. The CDR3 in its entirety is CASSRQPSAETLYF.

This clone has more than one count but fewer than ten. Genes here carry mouse names. The read terminates 1 residue before the CDR3 end, so the remaining end is supplied by the germline J gene. The J gene is TRBJ2-7, the V gene TRBV13-2, with TRBD2 identical over 12 bases. The CDR3 runs 14 residues. Losses at the gene ends were 2 bases for V and 6 bases for J; bases not matched to a gene: 3. Germline V gives CDR1 NNHNN, CDR2 SYGAGS (reference sequence). CDR3 bases read: TGTGCCAGCGGTGAGGACTGGGGGGGTAGTGAACAGTAC. Translation gives CASGEDWGGSEQY. The entire CDR3 protein reads CASGEDWGGSEQYF.

Comments on this clone: Gene names follow the mouse nomenclature. The read terminates 1 residue ahead of where the CDR3 ends, so the germline J gene completes it. The J gene is TRBJ2-7, the V gene TRBV13-3, with 8 nucleotides matching TRBD1. The V gene's germline CDR1 is NNHDY and CDR2 SYVADS. V shed 2 bases, J shed 7 bases, and the junction held 2 bases outside the gene matches. The CDR3 totals 12 residues. The covered CDR3 bases are TGTGCCAGCAGTGAGCACAGGGGGGAACAGTAC. Translating gives CASSEHRGEQY. Given in full, the CDR3 is CASSEHRGEQYF.

Of note for this clone: These gene names are mouse names. Read data end 1 residue before the CDR3 end; the end is taken from the germline J gene. V gene TRBV13-1 combines with J gene TRBJ1-4; D might be TRBD1 (5 bases). Trimming took off 1 base at V and 0 bases at J, with 10 bases between the two ends. Looked up from germline, CDR1 is NSHNY and CDR2 is SYGAGN. The CDR3 length is 16 residues. This chain's CDR3 is CASSDPGQISNERLFF. The covered CDR3 bases are TGTGCCAGCAGTGATCCCGGACAAATTTCCAACGAAAGATTATTT.

Regarding this clone: Mouse gene names apply. The CDR3 end is not reached by the read, which stops 1 residue before it; the germline J gene fills it in. This chain links TRBV12-2 with TRBJ2-2; TRBD1 aligns across 7 bases. The CDR3 is made up of 14 amino acids. V shed 3 bases, J shed 1 base, and the junction held 1 base outside the gene matches. Looked up from germline, CDR1 is SGHLS and CDR2 is HYDKME. The DNA read from the CDR3 is TGTGCCAGCTCTGGGGACAGAAACACCGGGCAGCTCTAC. Residues: CASSGDRNTGQLY. The entire CDR3 protein reads CASSGDRNTGQLYF.

This clone was recorded once. The genes and germline here are from mouse. With the read ending 1 residue before the CDR3 end, the germline J gene is used to fill in that end. The chain couples TRBV15 to TRBJ2-3; D gene unclear. This CDR3 is built from 15 residues. Trimming left V 1 base short and J 0 bases short, with 8 bases between. Germline CDR1 SGHND, CDR2 FRSKSL. The covered CDR3 bases are TGTGCCAGCAGTTTAGGGGGTTCTAGTGCAGAAACGCTGTAT. This gives the protein CASSLGGSSAETLY. The complete CDR3 reads CASSLGGSSAETLYF.

Details on this clone: These gene names are mouse names. The DNA ends 1 residue before the CDR3 does, and the rest of the CDR3 is filled in from the germline J gene. The rearrangement joins TRBV12-2 to TRBJ2-3; 14 bases are shared with TRBD2. V shed 2 bases and J 3 bases; nucleotides not matched to a gene: 0. This CDR3 spans 15 amino acids. The V gene's germline CDR1 is SGHLS and CDR2 HYDKME. The sequenced CDR3 bases are TGTGCCAGCTCTCGGGACTGGGGGGGCGCAGAAACGCTGTAT. Translation: CASSRDWGGAETLY. The CDR3, in full, reads CASSRDWGGAETLYF.

Points on this clone: Any gene name here is a mouse gene name. The CDR3 end falls 1 residue outside the read, so it is completed with the germline J gene. The chain employs TRBV13-3 and TRBJ2-2; D not resolved. The V gene's germline CDR1 is NNHDY and CDR2 SYVADS. The V and J ends lost 6 bases and 3 bases respectively, with 6 bases between them. The length of the CDR3 is 12 residues. The covered CDR3 bases are TGTGCCAGCAACGAGGACACCGGGCAGCTCTAC. It encodes CASNEDTGQLY. In full, the CDR3 reads CASNEDTGQLYF.

Regarding this clone: These gene names are mouse names. The CDR3 goes on 1 residue after the read ends, and that part is filled in from the germline J gene. This sequence joins TRBV3 and TRBJ2-7; 9 nucleotides match TRBD2. The germline V gene has CDR1 SNHLY and CDR2 FYNGKV (reference sequence). The CDR3 contains 12 residues. The ends lost 4 bases at V and 6 bases at J; junction bases unmatched: 1. This CDR3 is CASSSTGGEQYF. The covered CDR3 bases are TGTGCCAGCAGCTCGACTGGGGGTGAACAGTAC. The variable domain in full, completed from reference TRBV3 and TRBJ2-7, reads GPKVLQIPSHQIIDMGQMVTLNCDPVSNHLYFYWYKQILGQQMEFLVNFYNGKVMEKSKLFKDQFSVERPDGSYFTLKIQPTALEDSAVYFCASSSTGGEQYFGPGTRLTVL.

Notes on this clone: Mouse germline and gene names are used. The CDR3 goes on 1 residue after the read ends, and that part is filled in from the germline J gene. This chain joins TRBV12-1 and TRBJ2-4, with 8 bases fitting TRBD2. The V segment lost 0 bases and the J segment 1 base; nucleotides outside the gene matches: 2. The CDR3 sequence is 15 residues long. Germline V gene sequence: CDR1 SGHSN, CDR2 HYEKVE. The DNA read from the CDR3 is TGTGCCAGCTCTCTCGGTGGGGGGGGTCAAAACACCTTGTAC. It encodes CASSLGGGGQNTLY. From start to end, the CDR3 is CASSLGGGGQNTLYF.

This clone was observed once. Gene names denote mouse genes. The CDR3 is cut off 1 residue early in the read; its end comes from the germline J gene. The chain couples TRBV2 to TRBJ2-3, with D perhaps matching TRBD2 (6 bases). The CDR3 sequence is 14 residues long. Trimming left V 0 bases short and J 6 bases short, with 10 bases between. Germline V lookup: CDR1 LGHNA, CDR2 YSYQKL. CDR3 DNA (partial): TGTGCCAGCAGCCAAGATAAGTGGGGGGAAACGCTGTAT. Amino acids: CASSQDKWGETLY. The whole CDR3 protein reads CASSQDKWGETLYF.

Comments on this clone: Here the gene names and germline are mouse. The read stops 1 residue short of the end of the CDR3; the missing end is completed from the germline J gene. This chain joins TRBV20 and TRBJ2-5, with 9 bases identical to TRBD1. The CDR3 spans 12 residues. The junction had 0 bases not matched to a gene; V was cut back by 7 bases and J by 1 base. Germline V gene data show CDR1 as GFQATS and CDR2 as STVNSAI. Incomplete CDR3 DNA: TGTGGTGGGACAGGGGACCAAGACACCCAGTAC. Residues: CGGTGDQDTQY. The CDR3, in full, reads CGGTGDQDTQYF.

This clone showed up just a few times. The gene symbols are mouse symbols. Read coverage stops 1 residue before the CDR3 terminus; the germline J gene supplies the remainder. This chain connects TRBV13-1 to TRBJ2-7; D uncertain. The V and J ends lost 0 bases and 1 base respectively, with 5 bases between them. The V gene's germline CDR1 is NSHNY and CDR2 SYGAGN. The CDR3 totals 13 residues. The CDR3 protein is CASSDAGSYEQYF. Incomplete CDR3 DNA: TGTGCCAGCAGTGATGCGGGATCCTATGAACAGTAC.

This clone was recorded once. Gene labels here are mouse ones. The read terminates 1 residue ahead of where the CDR3 ends, so the germline J gene completes it. The chain recombines TRBV20 with TRBJ1-6; a weak D match, TRBD1 (5 bases). TRBJ1-6 falls under the ORF class, with uncertain function. Germline V CDR1 and CDR2: GFQATS, STVNSAI. The CDR3 has 14 residues. V gave up 5 bases and J gave up 0 bases, with 8 bases separating them. CDR3 DNA, as far as it was read: TGTGGTGCTTGGACATTTTCCTATAATTCGCCCCTCTAC. It codes for CGAWTFSYNSPLY. The whole CDR3 protein is CGAWTFSYNSPLYF.

The sample holds one count of this clone. Gene names follow the mouse nomenclature. The read gets to within 1 residue of the CDR3 end, and the germline J gene fills in the rest. This sequence joins TRBV31 and TRBJ2-5; D is ambiguous. The CDR3 spans 12 residues. Germline assignment: CDR1 GKSSPN and CDR2 SITVG. V shed 3 bases and J shed 5 bases, with 9 bases lying between them. CDR3: CAWRPPGDTQYF. Partial CDR3 DNA: TGTGCCTGGAGGCCCCCAGGAGACACCCAGTAC. The whole variable domain, remainder taken from reference TRBV31 and TRBJ2-5, is AQTIHQWPVAEIKAVGSPLSLGCTIKGKSSPNLYWYWQATGGTLQQLFYSITVGQVESVVQLNLSASRPKDDQFILSTEKLLLSHSGFYLCAWRPPGDTQYFGPGTRLLVL.